The 13 T cell receptor beta chains reported below all come from one sample, sequenced in a study of blood T cell repertoires in COVID-19 (TCRdb year 2020). The method behind the library was the immunoSEQ multiplex PCR assay. TCRdb limited this immuneACCESS table to in-frame rearrangements with V and J called. A share of clones is missing; checked studies link under half to unresolved V genes, and the rest is unexplained. This sample is represented by some 110,000 clones; over 70% of them were singletons. Approximately 0.76% of the sample goes to the ten largest clones. The specimen sequenced was peripheral blood. Source of these receptors: an older woman with acute or convalescent COVID-19.

This clone was seen a few times. V usage is TRBV5-6 and J usage is TRBJ1-4, with D unresolved. V lost 1 base, J lost 5 bases, and 21 bases lay in between. Germline CDR1 and CDR2: SGHDT and YYEEEE. The length of the CDR3 is 18 residues. The CDR3 coding sequence is TGTGCCAGCAGCTTGTATACGGCAGGAGGACCCGAGAATGAAAAACTGTTTTTT. It yields the protein CASSLYTAGGPENEKLFF.

The sample holds one count of this clone. This rearrangement joins TRBV6-5 to TRBJ2-5, with 7 bases fitting TRBD1. The germline V gene encodes CDR1 MNHEY and CDR2 SVGAGI. The CDR3 has 14 residues. The junction had 6 bases not matched to a gene; V was cut back by 6 bases and J by 2 bases. DNA for the CDR3: TGTGCCAGCAGATTCGGGACAGCTCAAGAGACCCAGTACTTC. This translates into CASRFGTAQETQYF.

The chain combines TRBV2 with TRBJ2-7; 10 nucleotides align to TRBD2. The CDR3 totals 13 residues. Germline CDR1 and CDR2: SNHLY and FYNNEI. Germline trimming cut 6 bases from V and 7 bases from J; bases unmatched to any gene: 6. Here the CDR3 DNA reads TGTGCCAGCAGGGGGCTAGCGGGAGATGAGCAGTACTTC. This sequence encodes CASRGLAGDEQYF. Variable domain in full (rest from reference TRBV2 and TRBJ2-7): EPEVTQTPSHQVTQMGQEVILRCVPISNHLYFYWYRQILGQKVEFLVSFYNNEISEKSEIFDDQFSVERPDGSNFTLKIRSTKLEDSAMYFCASRGLAGDEQYFGPGTRLTVT.

This clone was observed a few times. The chain joins TRBV7-8 to TRBJ2-2, with D unclear. CDR1 is SGHVS, CDR2 FQNEAQ, per germline. The length of the CDR3 is 14 residues. Trimming stripped 8 bases from V and 3 bases from J, with 13 bases between. CDR3 sequence reads: CASLRSMYTGELFF. CDR3 sequence (DNA): TGTGCCAGCTTGAGGTCCATGTACACCGGGGAGCTGTTTTTT.

J is TRBJ1-4 and V is TRBV5-5; D is possibly TRBD1 (6 bases). Germline lookup yields CDR1 SGHKS and CDR2 YYEKEE (reference sequence). Trimming took 4 bases from V and 4 from J, leaving 14 bases between them. This CDR3 spans 15 amino acids. In DNA form, the CDR3 reads TGTGCCAGCAGCCGAGTAGGGGGACGTAATGAAAAACTGTTTTTT. Residues: CASSRVGGRNEKLFF.

J is TRBJ2-3 and V is TRBV27, with 8 bases identical to TRBD2. V shed 5 bases and J 0 bases; nucleotides not matched to a gene: 7. The CDR3 is made up of 16 amino acids. Germline V CDR1 and CDR2: MNHEY, SMNVEV (reference sequence). The CDR3 here is CASSASGGTSTDTQYF. CDR3 nucleotides: TGTGCCAGCAGTGCCAGCGGGGGCACTAGCACAGATACGCAGTATTTT.

The chain uses TRBV5-1 and TRBJ2-3; 11 bases line up with TRBD1. V was clipped by 4 bases and J by 0 bases; unmatched bases: 13. Germline V gene sequence: CDR1 SGHRS, CDR2 YFSETQ. The CDR3 sequence is 19 residues long. The CDR3 reads CASSVYRDRGIGSTDTQYF. CDR3 nucleotides: TGCGCCAGCAGCGTATACCGGGACAGGGGGATAGGGAGCACAGATACGCAGTATTTT. The entire variable domain, with the rest obtained from reference TRBV5-1 and TRBJ2-3, is as follows: KAGVTQTPRYLIKTRGQQVTLSCSPISGHRSVSWYQQTPGQGLQFLFEYFSETQRNKGNFPGRFSGRQFSNSRSEMNVSTLELGDSALYLCASSVYRDRGIGSTDTQYFGPGTRLTVL.

The chain is built from TRBV9 and TRBJ2-1, with D perhaps matching TRBD1 (5 bases). V was shortened by 0 bases and J by 1 base, with 8 bases between the two germline ends. CDR3 length: 15 amino acids. Per germline, CDR1 SGDLS and CDR2 YYNGEE. The CDR3 here is CASSVEGKSYNEQFF. For the CDR3, the DNA is TGTGCCAGCAGCGTAGAGGGGAAGTCCTACAATGAGCAGTTCTTC.

The V call is TRBV6-5, the J call TRBJ2-1; the D gene is possibly TRBD1 (6 bases). Germline V gene data show CDR1 as MNHEY and CDR2 as SVGAGI. This CDR3 is 13 amino acids long. Trimming took off 6 bases at V and 9 bases at J, with 15 bases between the two ends. CDR3 in DNA: TGTGCCAGCAGGCCTCAGGGGCAAAGTGAGCAGTTCTTC. This translates into CASRPQGQSEQFF.

This clone was counted once. The chain joins TRBV5-1 to TRBJ1-1; TRBD1 aligns across 9 bases. With 4 bases clipped from V and 5 bases from J, the junction kept 6 bases outside the gene matches. This CDR3 region has 14 residues. Germline assignment: CDR1 SGHRS and CDR2 YFSETQ. The CDR3 reads CASSPGQGGTEAFF. In nucleotides, the CDR3 is TGCGCCAGCAGCCCGGGACAGGGAGGGACTGAAGCTTTCTTT. Using reference TRBV5-1 and TRBJ1-1 for the parts outside the CDR3, the full variable domain is KAGVTQTPRYLIKTRGQQVTLSCSPISGHRSVSWYQQTPGQGLQFLFEYFSETQRNKGNFPGRFSGRQFSNSRSEMNVSTLELGDSALYLCASSPGQGGTEAFFGQGTRLTVV.

This clone was seen a few times. The chain couples TRBV3-1 (or the pseudogene TRBV3-2) to TRBJ1-2, with D perhaps TRBD1 (5 bases). This CDR3 has 12 amino acids. The germline V gene has CDR1 LGHDT and CDR2 YNNKEL (reference sequence). Trimming stripped 6 bases from V and 8 bases from J, with 13 bases between. DNA of the CDR3: TGTGCCAGCAGTCCTCAGGGCGGCGGCTACACCTTC. Its protein is CASSPQGGGYTF.

The genes are TRBV12-2 and TRBJ1-5; TRBD1 is the table's D call and was not checked against the DNA. TRBV12-2 is annotated as a pseudogene. This CDR3 comprises 19 residues. CDR3 protein: CASRAAVVTGARISQPQHF. The CDR3 DNA reads TGTGCAAGTCGCGCCGCAGTTGTAACTGGGGCTCGGATTAGTCAGCCCCAGCATTTT.

This sequence joins TRBV11-2 and TRBJ1-3; D gene uncertain. Trimming cost V 4 bases and J 3 bases, with 10 bases left between them. Germline values: CDR1 SGHAT, CDR2 FQNNGV. CDR3 length: 14 residues. This CDR3 is CASSSLLSGNTIYF. CDR3 coding DNA: TGTGCCAGCAGCTCCCTGTTGAGTGGAAACACCATATATTTT.